The entry below gives a single TCR beta chain sequence along with its context. These data belong to a study of T cell repertoires in cytomegalovirus infection. TCRdb recomputed calls from the reads with MiXCR, one row per CDR3 protein. There are 300,000 to 450,000 distinct CDR3 sequences in the sample; approximately 18% occur only once, and around 10% lies in the top ten. The germline V and J ends were trimmed by 2 bases and 7 bases, with 7 bases remaining between them. This CDR3 has 12 amino acids. Germline V gene sequence: CDR1 MNHEY, CDR2 SVGEGT. Material for sequencing was PBMCs. This TCR came from a human donor in good health (CMV status not recorded). Some clones in this sample may be carry-over from other donors' samples. The genes are TRBV6-2 or TRBV6-3 and TRBJ2-3; D gene ambiguous. CDR3 DNA sequence: TGTGCCAGCAGTTACCGGAGTTATACGCAGTATTTT. Protein sequence: CASSYRSYTQYF.